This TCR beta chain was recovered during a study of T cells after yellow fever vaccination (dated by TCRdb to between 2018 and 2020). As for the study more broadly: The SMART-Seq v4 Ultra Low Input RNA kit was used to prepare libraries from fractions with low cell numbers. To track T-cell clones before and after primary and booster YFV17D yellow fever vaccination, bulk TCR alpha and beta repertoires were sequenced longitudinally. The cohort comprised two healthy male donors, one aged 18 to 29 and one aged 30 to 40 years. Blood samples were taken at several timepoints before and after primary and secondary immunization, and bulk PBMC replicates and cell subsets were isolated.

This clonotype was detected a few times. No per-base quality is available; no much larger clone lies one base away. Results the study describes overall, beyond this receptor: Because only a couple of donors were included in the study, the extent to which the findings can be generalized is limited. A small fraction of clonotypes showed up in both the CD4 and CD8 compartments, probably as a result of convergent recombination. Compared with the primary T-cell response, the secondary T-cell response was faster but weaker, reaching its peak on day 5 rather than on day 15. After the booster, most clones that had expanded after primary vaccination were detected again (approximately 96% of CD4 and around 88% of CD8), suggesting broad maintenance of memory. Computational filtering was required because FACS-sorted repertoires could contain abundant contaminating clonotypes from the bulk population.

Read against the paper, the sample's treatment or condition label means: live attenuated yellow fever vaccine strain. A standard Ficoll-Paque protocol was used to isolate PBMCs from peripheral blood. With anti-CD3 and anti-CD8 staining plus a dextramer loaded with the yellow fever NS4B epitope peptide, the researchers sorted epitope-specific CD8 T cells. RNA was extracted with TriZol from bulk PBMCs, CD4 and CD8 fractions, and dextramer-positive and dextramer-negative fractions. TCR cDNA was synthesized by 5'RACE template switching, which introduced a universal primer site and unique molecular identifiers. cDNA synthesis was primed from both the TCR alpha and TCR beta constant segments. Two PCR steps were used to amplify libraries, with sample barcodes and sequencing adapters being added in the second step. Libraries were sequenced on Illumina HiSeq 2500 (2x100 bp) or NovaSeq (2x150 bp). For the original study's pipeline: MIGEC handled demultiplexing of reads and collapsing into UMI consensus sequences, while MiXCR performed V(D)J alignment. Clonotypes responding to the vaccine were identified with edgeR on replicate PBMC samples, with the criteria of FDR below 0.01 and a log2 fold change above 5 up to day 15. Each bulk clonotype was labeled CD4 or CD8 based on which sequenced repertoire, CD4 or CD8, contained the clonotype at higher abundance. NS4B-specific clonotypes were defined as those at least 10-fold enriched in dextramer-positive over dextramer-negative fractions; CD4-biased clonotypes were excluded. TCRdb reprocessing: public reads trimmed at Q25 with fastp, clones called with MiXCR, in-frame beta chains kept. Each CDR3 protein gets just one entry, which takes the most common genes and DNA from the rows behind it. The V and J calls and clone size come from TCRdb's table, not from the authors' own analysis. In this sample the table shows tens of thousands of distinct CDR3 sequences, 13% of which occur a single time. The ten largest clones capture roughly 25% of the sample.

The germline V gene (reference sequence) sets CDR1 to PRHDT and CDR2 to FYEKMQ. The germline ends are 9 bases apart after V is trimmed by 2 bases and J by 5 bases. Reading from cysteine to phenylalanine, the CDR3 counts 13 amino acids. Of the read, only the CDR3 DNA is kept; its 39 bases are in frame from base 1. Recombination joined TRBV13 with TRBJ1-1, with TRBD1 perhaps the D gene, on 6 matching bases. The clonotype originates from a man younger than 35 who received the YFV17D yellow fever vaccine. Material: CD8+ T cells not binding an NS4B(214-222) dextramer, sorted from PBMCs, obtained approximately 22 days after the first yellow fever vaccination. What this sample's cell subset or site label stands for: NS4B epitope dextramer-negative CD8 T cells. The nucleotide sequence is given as TGTGCCAGCAGCTTACAGGGGTGGACTGAAGCTTTCTTT. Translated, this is CASSLQGWTEAFF.